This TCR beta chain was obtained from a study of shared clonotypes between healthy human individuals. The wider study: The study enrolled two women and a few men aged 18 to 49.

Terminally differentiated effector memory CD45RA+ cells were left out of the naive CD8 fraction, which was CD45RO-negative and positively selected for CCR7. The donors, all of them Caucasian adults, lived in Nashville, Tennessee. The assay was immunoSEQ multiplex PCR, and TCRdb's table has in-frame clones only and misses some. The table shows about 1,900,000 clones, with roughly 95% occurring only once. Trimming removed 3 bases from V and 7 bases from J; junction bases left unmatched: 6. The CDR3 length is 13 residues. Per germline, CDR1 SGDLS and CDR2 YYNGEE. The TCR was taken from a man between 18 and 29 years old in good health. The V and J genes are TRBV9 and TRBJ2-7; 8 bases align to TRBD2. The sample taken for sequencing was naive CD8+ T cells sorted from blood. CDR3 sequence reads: CASSGGLAHEQYF. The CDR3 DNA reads TGTGCCAGCAGCGGAGGACTAGCTCATGAGCAGTACTTC. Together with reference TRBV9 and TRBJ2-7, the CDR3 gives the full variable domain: DSGVTQTPKHLITATGQRVTLRCSPRSGDLSVYWYQQSLDQGLQFLIQYYNGEERAKGNILERFSAQQFPDLHSELNLSSLELGDSALYFCASSGGLAHEQYFGPGTRLTVT.